The sequence of this TCR beta chain was determined in a study of T-cell memory formation after mild COVID-19. MiXCR, applied by TCRdb to the 5' RACE reads, yields one record per CDR3 protein. The data hold 560,000 or so distinct CDR3 sequences, with approximately 15% observed a single time. Study conclusions and caveats: A second wave expanding day 15 to 37 was CD4+-biased; contracting clones were balanced. Memory from before infection featured some responding clones, which suggests cross-reactive memory joined.

The table lists this clonotype with many counts. No antigen is known for it. The CDR3 is 15 amino acids. Germline CDR1 is SEHNR and CDR2 is FQNEAQ (reference sequence). The ends were cut back, 1 base at V and 6 bases at J, with 13 bases in the middle. Sequencing was done on a sample of PBMCs or a T cell subset sorted from them (not recorded which). The clonotype was recovered from an adult woman who had mild COVID-19 (a few samples of this study predate the infection). Cell type and time point are not known. The chain is built from TRBV7-9 and TRBJ2-1, with D perhaps being TRBD1 or TRBD2 (6 bases each). This CDR3 reads CASSLGSRGPNEQFF. Written as DNA, the CDR3 is TGTGCCAGCAGCTTAGGGTCACGGGGGCCCAATGAGCAGTTCTTC.